One and the same sample provided the 10 T cell receptor beta chains below, sequenced in a study of T cells in Graves' hyperthyroidism and ophthalmopathy. Amplified TCR beta CDR3 regions came from RNA transcripts. The TCR CDR3 first-round RT-PCR relied on the HTBI primer set. TCRdb used MiXCR to reprocess the multiplex PCR reads, holding one entry per CDR3 protein. Of roughly 700,000 distinct CDR3 sequences in the sample, around 16% were seen once. Source material: blood. These receptors were taken from a man aged 50 to 60 with Graves' hyperthyroidism.

The table lists this clonotype with a few counts. The chain links TRBV4-3 to TRBJ2-5; 9 bases map to TRBD1. Trimming cost V 2 bases and J 5 bases; bases outside gene matches: 3. Germline V gene lookup returns CDR1 LGHNA and CDR2 YSLEER. The CDR3 has 14 residues. The CDR3 bases are TGCGCCAGCAGCCAAACAGGGGGCTTGGAGACCCAGTACTTC. Translated: CASSQTGGLETQYF.

V and J are TRBV28 and TRBJ2-2; no clear D. Germline V gene lookup returns CDR1 MDHEN and CDR2 SYDVKM. Between the trimmed V and J ends, which lost 5 bases and 2 bases, there was a span of 15 bases. There are 16 residues in the CDR3. CDR3 nucleotide sequence: TGTGCCAGCAGTGAATCCAGTGCAGGCAACACCGGGGAGCTGTTTTTT. Amino acids: CASSESSAGNTGELFF.

This clonotype was seen at least ten times. The chain joins TRBV5-1 to TRBJ2-7; D not resolved. The CDR3 runs 13 residues. The germline V and J ends were trimmed by 5 bases and 1 base, with 10 bases remaining between them. The germline V gene encodes CDR1 SGHRS and CDR2 YFSETQ. The CDR3 coding sequence is TGCGCCAGCAGTACAGCCTTTTCCTACGAGCAGTACTTC. Residues: CASSTAFSYEQYF. Looking up the rest from reference TRBV5-1 and TRBJ2-7 gives the full variable domain: KAGVTQTPRYLIKTRGQQVTLSCSPISGHRSVSWYQQTPGQGLQFLFEYFSETQRNKGNFPGRFSGRQFSNSRSEMNVSTLELGDSALYLCASSTAFSYEQYFGPGTRLTVT.

The chain has TRBV20-1 and TRBJ1-1; 7 bases fit TRBD1. Germline trimming cut 0 bases from V and 5 bases from J; bases unmatched to any gene: 9. Germline-derived CDR1 and CDR2 are DFQATT and SNEGSKA (reference sequence). The CDR3 loop spans 15 amino acids. The CDR3 DNA reads as TGCAGTGCTAGAGATTACCAGGGGGTCTATACTGAAGCTTTCTTT. It codes for CSARDYQGVYTEAFF.

This clonotype has at least ten counts. The chain has TRBV2 and TRBJ2-7; 9 nucleotides agree with TRBD2. Per germline, CDR1 SNHLY and CDR2 FYNNEI. The CDR3 extends over 17 amino acids. After removal of 6 bases from V and 6 bases from J, the junction contained 18 bases not matched to a gene. CDR3 sequence (DNA): TGTGCCAGCAGCCCCTCCCGGAGGGTAGCGGGAGTCATCGAGCAGTACTTC. Translation gives CASSPSRRVAGVIEQYF. Drawing the rest from reference TRBV2 and TRBJ2-7, the complete variable domain is EPEVTQTPSHQVTQMGQEVILRCVPISNHLYFYWYRQILGQKVEFLVSFYNNEISEKSEIFDDQFSVERPDGSNFTLKIRSTKLEDSAMYFCASSPSRRVAGVIEQYFGPGTRLTVT.

The V and J genes are TRBV12-3 or TRBV12-4 and TRBJ2-1, with 8 nucleotides matching TRBD1. The CDR3 totals 16 residues. J was trimmed by 2 bases and V by 6 bases; bases with no gene match: 9. Written as DNA, the CDR3 is TGTGCCAGCAGCTCGAGGACAGGGCTGACCTACAATGAGCAGTTCTTC. Its protein product is CASSSRTGLTYNEQFF.

This clonotype was seen ten or more times. The gene calls are TRBV12-3 or TRBV12-4 and TRBJ2-3, with a weak D call TRBD2 (6 bases). The CDR3 spans 16 residues. Trimming cost V 3 bases and J 1 base, with 14 bases left between them. In DNA form, the CDR3 reads TGTGCCAGCAGTTTCTCTCCCGGAGGGGGCACAGATACGCAGTATTTT. It translates to CASSFSPGGGTDTQYF.

V and J are TRBV4-1 and TRBJ2-1; D is unclear. CDR1 MGHRA and CDR2 YSYEKL come from the germline V gene. The CDR3 is 12 amino acids. Trimming took 0 bases from V and 9 from J, leaving 6 bases between them. CDR3 loop: CASSQDGIEQFF. CDR3 DNA sequence: TGCGCCAGCAGCCAAGATGGGATTGAGCAGTTCTTC.

The sample holds a few counts of this clonotype. This rearrangement joins TRBV20-1 to TRBJ2-7, with a weak D call TRBD2 (6 bases). Germline values: CDR1 DFQATT, CDR2 SNEGSKA (reference sequence). The CDR3 is made up of 13 amino acids. V lost 7 bases and J lost 3, with 16 bases in between. The CDR3 spells CSGLEGTNYEQYF. CDR3 bases: TGCAGTGGCCTGGAGGGGACCAACTACGAGCAGTACTTC.

This clonotype was counted at least ten times. The chain carries TRBV11-2 and TRBJ2-2, with 12 bases matching TRBD2. The germline V gene has CDR1 SGHAT and CDR2 FQNNGV. The J segment lost 4 bases and the V segment lost 5 bases, leaving 14 bases of the junction unmatched. The CDR3 length is 19 residues. CDR3 protein: CASSPLELAGGRITGELFF. The CDR3 region has the DNA TGTGCCAGCAGCCCGCTGGAACTAGCGGGAGGACGGATCACCGGGGAGCTGTTTTTT.